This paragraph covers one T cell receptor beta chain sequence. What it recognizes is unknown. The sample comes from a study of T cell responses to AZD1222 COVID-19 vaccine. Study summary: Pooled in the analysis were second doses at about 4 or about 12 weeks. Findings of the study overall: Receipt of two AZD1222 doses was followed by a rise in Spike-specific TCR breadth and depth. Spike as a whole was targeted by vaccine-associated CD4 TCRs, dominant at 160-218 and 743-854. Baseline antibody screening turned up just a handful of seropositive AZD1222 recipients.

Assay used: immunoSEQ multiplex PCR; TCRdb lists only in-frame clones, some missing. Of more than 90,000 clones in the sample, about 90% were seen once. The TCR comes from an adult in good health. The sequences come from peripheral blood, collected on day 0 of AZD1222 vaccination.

The CDR3 sequence: CATTGGSSDEQFF. CDR3 DNA: TGTGCCACCACCGGGGGATCTAGCGATGAGCAGTTCTTC. V usage is TRBV10-3 and J usage is TRBJ2-1; D is possibly TRBD2 (6 bases). This CDR3 is built from 13 residues. Trimming removed 10 bases at V and 8 bases at J, with 18 bases between. Germline lookup yields CDR1 ENHRY and CDR2 SYGVKD.